These 28 T cell receptor beta chains were sequenced from one sample in a study of regulatory T cells in long-lasting Graves disease. Stated time point: persistent/refractory GD, antithyroid drugs over 5 years with positive TRAb. PBMCs were the source of the RNA used for TCR sequencing. Construction of TCR beta libraries relied on iRepertoire HTBI primers and on Arm-PCR targeting CDR3 regions. TCRdb fed the multiplex PCR reads into MiXCR, producing one record per CDR3 protein. The sample lists a few hundred thousand distinct CDR3 sequences, about a quarter occurring once. The sample consisted of peripheral blood mononuclear cells (PBMCs), taken when the disease was refractory, from a patient treated with antithyroid drugs. Receptor source: a female donor with Graves disease.

The chain couples TRBV9 to TRBJ2-7; possibly TRBD2 for D (6 bases). The V gene lost 0 bases and the J gene lost 0 bases, with 22 bases spanning the gap. Germline V gene lookup returns CDR1 SGDLS and CDR2 YYNGEE. The CDR3 length is 19 residues. CDR3 protein: CASSVAPGPTRESSYEQYF. CDR3 nucleotides: TGTGCCAGCAGCGTAGCCCCGGGACCGACGCGGGAAAGCTCCTACGAGCAGTACTTC.

J is TRBJ1-4 and V is TRBV2, with D perhaps matching TRBD1 (5 bases). Trimming took 2 bases from V and 8 from J, leaving 12 bases between them. The CDR3 contains 14 residues. Germline CDR1 and CDR2: SNHLY and FYNNEI. The CDR3 region has the DNA TGTGCCAGCAGTGAAAGGGGAGGTAGGGAAAAACTGTTTTTT. Amino acid sequence: CASSERGGREKLFF.

Only a few counts were recorded for this clonotype. A far more abundant clone sits one base away, making this likely a read error. The V call is TRBV2, the J call TRBJ2-4; 7 nucleotides match TRBD1. The better agreement between TRBJ2-7 and the DNA end casts doubt on the J call. The germline CDR1 and CDR2 sequences are SNHLY and FYNNEI. The CDR3 has 15 residues. CDR3 DNA: TGTGCCAGCAGTGAAGGGTACAGGGGTCTCTACGAGCAGTACTTC. It yields the protein CASSEGYRGLYEQYF.

Of note for this clonotype: A read error may explain this, as a much larger clone is one base away. The chain combines TRBV7-9 with TRBJ2-7, with 11 nucleotides matching TRBD2. Germline loops: CDR1 SEHNR, CDR2 FQNEAQ (reference sequence). This CDR3 has 15 amino acids. V was clipped by 6 bases and J by 2 bases; unmatched bases: 6. This chain's CDR3 is CASSSTSGTAYEQYF. The DNA of the CDR3 is TGTGCCAGCAGTTCGACTAGCGGGACGGCCTACGAGCAGTACTTC.

This clonotype has a count of ten or more. The V and J genes are TRBV6-1 and TRBJ1-1, with 7 positions matching TRBD1. V gave up 6 bases and J gave up 0 bases; unmatched junction bases: 10. The CDR3 sequence is 16 residues long. Germline-derived CDR1 and CDR2 are MNHNS and SASEGT. The CDR3 bases are TGTGCCAGCAGAAGAGGACAGGCCGATATGAACACTGAAGCTTTCTTT. Its translation is CASRRGQADMNTEAFF.

As to this clonotype: A much bigger clone sits one base away, suggesting this may be a read error. This sequence joins TRBV2 and TRBJ2-7; perhaps TRBD1 as D (5 bases). Per the germline V gene, CDR1 is SNHLY and CDR2 is FYNNEI. Trimming pared 10 bases from V and 3 bases from J, leaving 19 bases between. This CDR3 is 14 amino acids long. This CDR3 is CAILKARGNYEQYF. The CDR3 DNA follows: TGTGCCATCCTCAAGGCTAGGGGCAACTACGAGCAGTACTTC.

This clonotype has just a few counts. In DNA form, the CDR3 reads TGTGCCACAGGACAGATGAACACTGAAGCTTTCTTT. Encoded protein: CATGQMNTEAFF. The chain couples TRBV19 to TRBJ1-1; D is perhaps TRBD1 (6 bases). The germline gives CDR1 LNHDA, CDR2 SQIVND (reference sequence). Between the trimmed V and J ends, which lost 10 bases and 0 bases, there was a span of 9 bases. The CDR3 covers 12 residues.

The table lists this clonotype with a few counts. The CDR3 here is CATSQGPNQPQHF. The CDR3 nucleotides are TGTGCCACATCTCAGGGGCCCAATCAGCCCCAGCATTTT. The chain joins TRBV6-2 or TRBV6-3 to TRBJ1-5, with D perhaps matching TRBD1 (6 bases). Trimming left V 10 bases short and J 3 bases short, with 13 bases between. In germline, CDR1 is MNHEY, CDR2 SVGEGT. This CDR3 is 13 amino acids long.

A word on this clonotype: This sequence may be a read error, since a much larger clone differs from it by one base. CDR3 residues: CASSRGQQNTEAFF. CDR3 in DNA: TGTGCCAGCAGCCGCGGACAGCAGAACACTGAAGCTTTCTTT. The J gene is TRBJ1-1, the V gene TRBV7-9; the D gene is possibly TRBD1 (6 bases). Germline CDR1 reads SEHNR; CDR2 reads FQNEAQ (reference sequence). V gave up 5 bases and J gave up 1 base, with 11 bases separating them. The CDR3 runs to 14 residues.

This clonotype was seen a few times. V gene TRBV20-1 combines with J gene TRBJ2-2; D gene ambiguous. Trimming removed 6 bases from V and 1 base from J, with 12 bases in between. The germline CDR1 and CDR2 sequences are DFQATT and SNEGSKA (reference sequence). The CDR3 totals 14 residues. CDR3 residues: CSAPNTGNTGELFF. The DNA for the CDR3 is TGCAGTGCCCCTAACACCGGGAACACCGGGGAGCTGTTTTTT.

This clonotype appeared a few times. This chain links TRBV12-3 or TRBV12-4 with TRBJ1-1; possible D gene TRBD1, 5 bases. Trimming took off 7 bases at V and 0 bases at J, with 12 bases between the two ends. There are 14 residues in the CDR3. CDR3 sequence: CASTLGAVNTEAFF. The DNA for the CDR3 is TGTGCCAGCACCCTAGGGGCTGTGAACACTGAAGCTTTCTTT.

In its sample, this clonotype was seen many times. The CDR3 protein is CASKISHGTGFAGANVLTF. The CDR3 coding sequence is TGTGCCAGCAAAATATCGCATGGGACAGGCTTCGCTGGGGCCAACGTCCTGACTTTC. The V call is TRBV28, the J call TRBJ2-6; 8 positions match TRBD1. The CDR3 length is 19 residues. The J segment lost 2 bases and the V segment lost 7 bases, leaving 16 bases of the junction unmatched. The germline gives CDR1 MDHEN, CDR2 SYDVKM.

This clonotype was observed at least ten times. The chain joins TRBV6-2 or TRBV6-3 to TRBJ1-1, with D possibly TRBD1 on 6 matching bases. This CDR3 has 13 residues. Looked up from germline, CDR1 is MNHEY and CDR2 is SVGEGT. V gave up 3 bases and J gave up 3 bases, with 8 bases separating them. CDR3 residues: CASSYTGYTEAFF. The DNA of the CDR3 is TGTGCCAGCAGTTATACAGGGTACACTGAAGCTTTCTTT.

The chain carries TRBV20-1 and TRBJ1-1; D unresolved. The CDR3 runs to 12 residues. The germline CDR1 and CDR2 sequences are DFQATT and SNEGSKA (reference sequence). Trimming pared 0 bases from V and 8 bases from J, leaving 10 bases between. The CDR3 coding sequence is TGCAGTGCTAGAGATGAGAGCGCGGAAGCTTTCTTT. Its translation: CSARDESAEAFF.

This chain joins TRBV5-5 and TRBJ1-2, with 8 bases lining up with TRBD1. Trimming cost V 4 bases and J 5 bases; bases outside gene matches: 10. The CDR3 sequence is 15 residues long. Germline values: CDR1 SGHKS, CDR2 YYEKEE (reference sequence). Here the CDR3 reads CASSNGTGQSYGYTF. CDR3 coding DNA: TGTGCCAGCAGCAATGGGACAGGCCAGTCGTATGGCTACACCTTC.

This clonotype was observed a handful of times. The J gene is TRBJ2-7, the V gene TRBV5-1, with TRBD2 matching 13 bases. J was trimmed by 5 bases and V by 2 bases; bases with no gene match: 4. Germline CDR1 reads SGHRS; CDR2 reads YFSETQ. CDR3 length: 15 residues. This CDR3 reads CASSLTSGRVNEQYF. The CDR3 DNA reads as TGCGCCAGCAGCTTAACTAGCGGGAGGGTGAACGAGCAGTACTTC.

CDR3 loop: CASSLPRGLSETQYF. DNA of the CDR3: TGTGCCAGCAGCTTACCCAGGGGGCTGTCGGAGACCCAGTACTTC. The rearrangement joins TRBV7-2 to TRBJ2-5; 8 bases agree with TRBD1. V lost 2 bases to trimming and J lost 5 bases; unmatched junction nucleotides: 7. Germline V gives CDR1 SGHTA, CDR2 FQGNSA. CDR3 length: 15 amino acids. Supplemented by reference TRBV7-2 and TRBJ2-5, the full variable domain reads GAGVSQSPSNKVTEKGKDVELRCDPISGHTALYWYRQSLGQGLEFLIYFQGNSAPDKSGLPSDRFSAERTGGSVSTLTIQRTQQEDSAVYLCASSLPRGLSETQYFGPGTRLLVL.

The rearrangement joins TRBV5-1 to TRBJ1-1; D is ambiguous. This CDR3 is 16 amino acids long. V lost 6 bases and J lost 0, with 18 bases in between. In germline, CDR1 is SGHRS, CDR2 YFSETQ. CDR3 DNA: TGCGCCAGCACAAAGGGCTGGGCGGGAATGAACACTGAAGCTTTCTTT. Its translation: CASTKGWAGMNTEAFF.

The chain joins TRBV20-1 to TRBJ1-1; the D gene is possibly TRBD1 (6 bases). V gave up 5 bases and J gave up 5 bases, with 15 bases separating them. The CDR3 spans 13 residues. Germline CDR1 reads DFQATT; CDR2 reads SNEGSKA (reference sequence). Here the CDR3 DNA reads TGCAGTGCTTGGGACATCCTAGGGACTGAAGCTTTCTTT. It encodes CSAWDILGTEAFF.

This clonotype was seen only a few times. The gene calls are TRBV2 and TRBJ1-1; D is undetermined. The V gene lost 7 bases and the J gene lost 1 base, with 10 bases spanning the gap. Germline V gene lookup returns CDR1 SNHLY and CDR2 FYNNEI. The CDR3 has 13 amino acids. The CDR3 coding sequence is TGTGCCAGCATTTTTGGTGGGAACACTGAAGCTTTCTTT. Its protein product is CASIFGGNTEAFF.

V usage is TRBV11-2 and J usage is TRBJ2-3, with 8 bases that match TRBD2. With 3 bases clipped from V and 2 bases from J, the junction kept 19 bases outside the gene matches. The germline V gene encodes CDR1 SGHAT and CDR2 FQNNGV. The CDR3 is 20 residues long. CDR3 residues: CASSFQLGAGALADTDTQYF. The DNA of the CDR3 is TGTGCCAGCAGCTTTCAGCTCGGAGCGGGAGCTTTGGCGGACACAGATACGCAGTATTTT.

This clonotype was found many times. This chain connects TRBV7-2 to TRBJ2-5; 10 nucleotides line up with TRBD2. Germline loops: CDR1 SGHTA, CDR2 FQGNSA. V lost 2 bases to trimming and J lost 5 bases; unmatched junction nucleotides: 8. CDR3 length: 16 residues. Here the CDR3 reads CASSLRSGRGEETQYF. The CDR3 DNA sequence: TGTGCCAGCAGCTTAAGGAGCGGGAGGGGGGAGGAGACCCAGTACTTC.

This clonotype came up a few times. The rearrangement links TRBV7-2 to TRBJ1-2, with a possible D match to TRBD1 (5 bases). The germline gives CDR1 SGHTA, CDR2 FQGNSA. The V end was cut by 3 bases, the J end by 7 bases, with 12 bases between. The CDR3 contains 13 residues. The CDR3 DNA sequence: TGTGCCAGCAGCTTGAAGGGACCGAGTGGCTACACCTTC. Protein: CASSLKGPSGYTF.

The table lists this clonotype with a few counts. The chain links TRBV20-1 to TRBJ2-5; the D is unclear. The V and J ends lost 8 bases and 1 base respectively, with 14 bases between them. CDR1 is DFQATT, CDR2 SNEGSKA, per germline (reference sequence). The CDR3 is 13 amino acids. The CDR3 sequence is CSQNAAGQETQYF. The CDR3 nucleotides are TGCAGTCAAAACGCGGCAGGCCAAGAGACCCAGTACTTC.

This clonotype appeared many times. V gene TRBV6-1 combines with J gene TRBJ1-4, with a weak D call TRBD1 (5 bases). Germline-derived CDR1 and CDR2 are MNHNS and SASEGT. Trimming pared 3 bases from V and 5 bases from J, leaving 13 bases between. The CDR3 extends over 15 amino acids. In DNA, the CDR3 is TGTGCCAGCAGTGACGGATACCGGGGGAATGAAAAACTGTTTTTT. As protein: CASSDGYRGNEKLFF.

This clonotype was detected ten times or more. This chain joins TRBV11-2 and TRBJ2-7; no clear D gene. V lost 5 bases to trimming and J lost 3 bases, with 5 bases between them. CDR3 length equals 11 residues. Looked up from germline, CDR1 is SGHAT and CDR2 is FQNNGV. DNA of the CDR3: TGTGCCAGCAGCGCGAACTACGAGCAGTACTTC. It encodes CASSANYEQYF. The full variable domain, rest sourced from reference TRBV11-2 and TRBJ2-7, is EAGVAQSPRYKIIEKRQSVAFWCNPISGHATLYWYQQILGQGPKLLIQFQNNGVVDDSQLPKDRFSAERLKGVDSTLKIQPAKLEDSAVYLCASSANYEQYFGPGTRLTVT.

Comments on this clonotype: One base away lies a much larger clone, so this may be a sequencing read error. This rearrangement joins TRBV2 to TRBJ2-4; D may be TRBD1 or TRBD2 (5 bases each). The length of the CDR3 is 15 residues. Deletions cut 6 bases from V and 2 bases from J, with 14 bases between. Germline V lookup: CDR1 SNHLY, CDR2 FYNNEI. CDR3 DNA sequence: TGTGCCAGCAGCAGAGGGGTGACAACCAAAAACATTCAGTACTTC. Translation: CASSRGVTTKNIQYF.

This clonotype has at least ten counts. Written as DNA, the CDR3 is TGTGCCAGCAGCTTAAGTCCAGCGGGAGGGCTTGAGGAGCTGTTTTTT. The encoded protein is CASSLSPAGGLEELFF. V is TRBV7-3 and J is TRBJ2-2; TRBD2 matches 10 bases. Germline V gives CDR1 SGHTA, CDR2 FQGTGA. The J segment lost 10 bases and the V segment lost 1 base, leaving 9 bases of the junction unmatched. The CDR3 contains 16 residues.